The 26 T cell receptor beta chains below were found in one sample sequenced in a study of cytomegalovirus exposure and HLA in healthy donors. In the PCR, 60 Vbeta and 13 Jbeta primers were used. TCRdb's copy holds only in-frame clones and misses some; the assay was immunoSEQ multiplex PCR. The data contain 100,000 or so clones, 60% to 80% of them singletons. Sequenced input: PBMCs. The receptors derive from a middle-aged man in good health and CMV-seropositive.

J is TRBJ1-5 and V is TRBV10-3, with a weak D call TRBD1 (6 bases). The CDR3 spans 16 residues. The V gene's germline CDR1 is ENHRY and CDR2 SYGVKD. Trimming took 5 bases from V and 0 from J, leaving 14 bases between them. The chain's CDR3 is CAISRGQPHSNQPQHF. CDR3 DNA: TGTGCCATCAGTCGCGGACAGCCGCATAGCAATCAGCCCCAGCATTTT.

The chain combines TRBV7-9 with TRBJ2-7, with TRBD1 identical over 9 bases. The CDR3 is 15 residues long. The V segment lost 5 bases and the J segment 7 bases; nucleotides outside the gene matches: 12. Germline V gives CDR1 SEHNR, CDR2 FQNEAQ (reference sequence). CDR3 DNA: TGTGCCAGCAGCCCACAGGGGGCGCGGATGAGAGAGCAGTACTTC. Its translation: CASSPQGARMREQYF.

Here the CDR3 DNA reads TGTGCCAGCAGCACCTGGACAGGGTTTTCCTACGAGCAGTACTTC. Its translation is CASSTWTGFSYEQYF. The chain couples TRBV9 to TRBJ2-7; the match to TRBD1 covers 8 bases. V shed 4 bases and J 1 base; nucleotides not matched to a gene: 7. The CDR3 consists of 15 residues. CDR1 and CDR2 from the germline V gene are SGDLS and YYNGEE.

J is TRBJ2-1 and V is TRBV28; 9 bases match TRBD1. There are 15 residues in the CDR3. In germline, CDR1 is MDHEN, CDR2 SYDVKM. V shed 1 base and J 6 bases; nucleotides not matched to a gene: 4. The CDR3 DNA reads TGTGCCAGCAGTTTATTGGGGACAGGGATCAATGAGCAGTTCTTC. This encodes CASSLLGTGINEQFF.

The chain is built from TRBV2 and TRBJ2-2; TRBD2 matches 7 bases. This CDR3 spans 15 amino acids. CDR1 is SNHLY, CDR2 FYNNEI, per germline. Losses at the gene ends were 4 bases for V and 4 bases for J; bases not matched to a gene: 6. CDR3 bases: TGTGCCAGCAGTGGGACTAGTCGGGGCACCGGGGAGCTGTTTTTT. Protein: CASSGTSRGTGELFF.

The V call is TRBV28, the J call TRBJ2-3, with 8 nucleotides matching TRBD1. The length of the CDR3 is 13 residues. Germline trimming cut 6 bases from V and 5 bases from J; bases unmatched to any gene: 4. The germline V gene encodes CDR1 MDHEN and CDR2 SYDVKM. CDR3 coding DNA: TGTGCCAGCAGACAACAGGGGGTAGATACGCAGTATTTT. Its translation is CASRQQGVDTQYF.

V usage is TRBV6-1 and J usage is TRBJ1-1; D possibly corresponds to TRBD1 (5 bases). Germline V lookup: CDR1 MNHNS, CDR2 SASEGT. V lost 4 bases and J 0 bases, leaving 6 bases between the germline ends. This CDR3 contains 13 residues. Here the CDR3 reads CASSATVNTEAFF. The CDR3 DNA reads TGTGCCAGCAGTGCGACAGTGAACACTGAAGCTTTCTTT.

This clone was detected only a few times. The gene calls are TRBV4-2 and TRBJ1-2; D remains ambiguous. The germline V and J ends were trimmed by 3 bases and 7 bases, with 18 bases remaining between them. The CDR3 consists of 15 residues. CDR1 LGHNA and CDR2 YNFKEQ come from the germline V gene. The CDR3 is CASSQYAGSEAGYTF. DNA of the CDR3: TGTGCCAGCAGCCAGTATGCCGGCTCAGAGGCTGGCTACACCTTC.

This chain links TRBV11-2 with TRBJ2-5, with 9 bases that match TRBD1. The CDR3 consists of 14 residues. V was pared by 7 bases and J by 8 bases, with 11 bases of the junction left unmatched. Germline V gives CDR1 SGHAT, CDR2 FQNNGV. CDR3 region: CASNPTGTGITQYF. Written as DNA, the CDR3 is TGTGCCAGCAACCCCACCGGGACAGGGATCACCCAGTACTTC.

The J gene is TRBJ2-5, the V gene TRBV5-1; 7 nucleotides match TRBD2. V was clipped by 2 bases and J by 0 bases; unmatched bases: 4. The CDR3 is 15 residues long. The V gene's germline CDR1 is SGHRS and CDR2 YFSETQ. The CDR3 nucleotides are TGCGCCAGCAGCTTTACTAGCGAGAACCAAGAGACCCAGTACTTC. Translating gives CASSFTSENQETQYF.

The chain recombines TRBV12-5 with TRBJ1-2; the match to TRBD1 covers 8 bases. The CDR3 sequence is 12 residues long. V dropped 7 bases and J dropped 8; count of bases not matched to a gene: 6. CDR1 and CDR2 from the germline V gene are LGHNT and FRNRAP. This chain's CDR3 is CASAGTGEGYTF. The CDR3 DNA reads as TGTGCTAGTGCCGGGACAGGAGAAGGCTACACCTTC.

This clone has just one count. The chain employs TRBV11-2 and TRBJ2-3; 11 bases fit TRBD2. Germline CDR1 reads SGHAT; CDR2 reads FQNNGV. After removal of 5 bases from V and 4 bases from J, the junction contained 8 bases not matched to a gene. This CDR3 is 16 amino acids long. The CDR3 DNA sequence: TGTGCCAGCAGCGAAGAGCTAGCGGGGGGCTCAGATACGCAGTATTTT. Its protein product is CASSEELAGGSDTQYF.

The count of this clone is one. The rearrangement joins TRBV2 to TRBJ1-2, with TRBD1 matching over 8 bases. The CDR3 consists of 12 residues. The germline V gene has CDR1 SNHLY and CDR2 FYNNEI. J was trimmed by 1 base and V by 8 bases; bases with no gene match: 0. CDR3 residues: CASGQGNYGYTF. CDR3 in DNA: TGTGCCAGCGGACAGGGTAACTATGGCTACACCTTC.

The chain recombines TRBV20-1 with TRBJ2-1; tentative D call: TRBD2 (5 bases). V was cut by 1 base and J by 11 bases, with 9 bases left in between. The CDR3 contains 11 residues. Germline V gene lookup returns CDR1 DFQATT and CDR2 SNEGSKA (reference sequence). The CDR3 sequence is CSARGLGKQFF. The CDR3 DNA is TGCAGTGCTAGAGGACTCGGGAAGCAGTTCTTC.

This clone came up a few times. J is TRBJ2-7 and V is TRBV7-3; the D gene is possibly TRBD2 (5 bases). Germline V gives CDR1 SGHTA, CDR2 FQGTGA. This CDR3 has 13 amino acids. V dropped 3 bases and J dropped 2 bases, with 8 bases sitting between them. CDR3 bases: TGTGCCAGCAGCTTGGGAGTAGCCTACGAGCAGTACTTC. This gives the protein CASSLGVAYEQYF.

This clone has just a few counts. This chain connects TRBV5-1 to TRBJ2-2; D possibly corresponds to TRBD2 (6 bases). V lost 1 base and J lost 1, with 14 bases in between. Germline loops: CDR1 SGHRS, CDR2 YFSETQ. This CDR3 has 17 residues. The CDR3 nucleotides read TGCGCCAGCAGCTTGTACGCGACTAGTAAGAACACCGGGGAGCTGTTTTTT. This sequence encodes CASSLYATSKNTGELFF. Together with reference TRBV5-1 and TRBJ2-2, the CDR3 gives the full variable domain: KAGVTQTPRYLIKTRGQQVTLSCSPISGHRSVSWYQQTPGQGLQFLFEYFSETQRNKGNFPGRFSGRQFSNSRSEMNVSTLELGDSALYLCASSLYATSKNTGELFFGEGSRLTVL.

The chain carries TRBV19 and TRBJ1-1; 7 bases map to TRBD1. With V trimmed by 5 bases and J by 11 bases, 8 bases remained unmatched. Germline CDR1 reads LNHDA; CDR2 reads SQIVND (reference sequence). The CDR3 runs to 12 residues. The CDR3 nucleotides read TGTGCCAGTAGTCCCCGCGAGGGGGCCGCTTTCTTT. This encodes CASSPREGAAFF.

The chain combines TRBV27 with TRBJ2-1, with 8 bases fitting TRBD2. Germline assignment: CDR1 MNHEY and CDR2 SMNVEV (reference sequence). This CDR3 comprises 16 residues. Trimming at V came to 1 base and at J to 6 bases, leaving 8 bases not matched to a gene. DNA of the CDR3: TGTGCCAGCAGTTTATACCCTTCCGGGACTAGCAATGAGCAGTTCTTC. Amino acid sequence: CASSLYPSGTSNEQFF.

For this clone: The germline gene is not matched at one end of the junction; a read error may be the cause. CDR3 amino acids: CASSLVLAGGHSYNEQLF. The CDR3, as DNA: TGTGCCAGCAGCTTAGTACTAGCGGGAGGGCATTCCTACAATGAGCAGCTCTTC. J is TRBJ2-1 and V is TRBV11-2, with 13 bases lining up with TRBD2. The CDR3 totals 18 residues. The germline gives CDR1 SGHAT, CDR2 FQNNGV. The full variable domain, in which reference TRBV11-2 and TRBJ2-1 provide the parts outside the CDR3, is EAGVAQSPRYKIIEKRQSVAFWCNPISGHATLYWYQQILGQGPKLLIQFQNNGVVDDSQLPKDRFSAERLKGVDSTLKIQPAKLEDSAVYLCASSLVLAGGHSYNEQLFGPGTRLTVL.

This clone came up a few times. The V and J genes are TRBV18 and TRBJ2-7; D perhaps matches TRBD2 (6 bases). Trimming took off 3 bases at V and 5 bases at J, with 20 bases between the two ends. The CDR3 runs 16 residues. Looked up from germline, CDR1 is KGHSH and CDR2 is LQKENI. The CDR3 reads CASSPHKGGVADEQYF. The CDR3, as DNA: TGTGCCAGCTCACCCCATAAGGGCGGGGTGGCCGACGAGCAGTACTTC.

This rearrangement joins TRBV6-1 to TRBJ2-5; no definite D call. The DNA matches TRBJ2-7 better at its end, which makes the J call doubtful. This CDR3 region has 12 residues. Looked up from germline, CDR1 is MNHNS and CDR2 is SASEGT. This CDR3 is CASSEIKYEQYF. The CDR3 DNA reads as TGTGCCAGCAGTGAAATCAAGTACGAGCAGTACTTC.

The chain is built from TRBV21-1 and TRBJ1-4. TRBV21-1 is assigned pseudogene status. The CDR3 contains 15 residues. CDR3 residues: CASSHLGATNEKLFF. In nucleotides, the CDR3 is TGTGCCAGCAGCCATCTCGGGGCAACTAATGAAAAACTGTTTTTT.

This clone was seen a handful of times. The chain links TRBV5-6 to TRBJ2-5; 15 nucleotides line up with TRBD2. The CDR3 consists of 18 residues. Trimming cost V 5 bases and J 5 bases; bases outside gene matches: 13. Germline V CDR1 and CDR2: SGHDT, YYEEEE. CDR3 in DNA: TGTGCCAGCAGGACCGGGACTAGCGGGGGGCCTCGGTGGGAGACCCAGTACTTC. Translation gives CASRTGTSGGPRWETQYF.

The rearrangement links TRBV4-1 to TRBJ2-2; the D gene is possibly TRBD1 (6 bases). Trimming removed 5 bases from V and 5 bases from J, with 15 bases in between. CDR3 length: 15 amino acids. The germline CDR1 and CDR2 sequences are MGHRA and YSYEKL. As DNA, the CDR3 is TGCGCCAGCAGCGTCGGACAGCTTGGTACCGGGGAGCTGTTTTTT. Its translation is CASSVGQLGTGELFF.

This chain uses TRBV27 with TRBJ2-5; 8 bases are shared with TRBD1. The junction had 3 bases not matched to a gene; V was cut back by 5 bases and J by 1 base. Per germline, CDR1 MNHEY and CDR2 SMNVEV (reference sequence). This CDR3 is built from 14 residues. This CDR3 reads CASSQDRVQETQYF. The CDR3 coding sequence is TGTGCCAGCAGTCAGGACAGGGTCCAAGAGACCCAGTACTTC.

The rearrangement links TRBV4-2 to TRBJ2-7; D perhaps matches TRBD1 (7 bases). Germline lookup yields CDR1 LGHNA and CDR2 YNFKEQ. Deletions cut 4 bases from V and 3 bases from J, with 19 bases between. CDR3 size: 16 residues. Here the CDR3 DNA reads TGTGCCAGCAGCCCCGTCGGAGGTCAGGGGGGCTACGAGCAGTACTTC. Protein sequence: CASSPVGGQGGYEQYF.